This TCR beta chain was captured in a study of beta chain features in type 1 diabetes (dated by TCRdb to 2016 to 2018). Turning to the overall study: No differences in mean age, gender distribution, total cell number or subset yield were found between patients and healthy donors. A total of about 100 million sorted cells were examined across all samples, and RNA yield correlated strongly with the number of cells per subset. The study compared the TCRB repertoires of sorted circulating CD4+ T cell subsets in recently diagnosed type 1 diabetes patients with those in matched healthy donors. Naive and central memory subsets were obtained from all 30 or so donors, but regulatory and stem cell-like memory subsets were isolated from only 8 patients and about 8 healthy donors. Overall study results and their limits: Naive, central memory and regulatory TCRB repertoires appeared more similar among patients than among healthy donors. Fewer insertions and more nucleotide deletions at VDJ recombination sites were observed in patients with type 1 diabetes, implying thymic rearrangement abnormalities. HLA sub-analyses involved small numbers of individuals, so any influence of HLA type on TCRB rearrangement remained unresolved. A moderate but significant shortening of TCRB CDR3 length was observed in type 1 diabetes patients in all four CD4+ subsets. Because cDNA was sequenced instead of genomic DNA, activated cells with high expression could be over-represented, although the groups did not differ in activation or CD3 levels. Shorter templates might be favored by PCR, yet because patient and control samples were amplified and corrected together, any such skew would affect both groups equally.

The CDR3 has 16 amino acids, counting the end cysteine and phenylalanine. The DNA shown is the 48-base CDR3, in frame from base 1. V is shortened by 0 bases, J by 2 bases, and the region joining them spans 13 bases. The entire amount of isolated RNA was reverse transcribed using the High Capacity cDNA Reverse Transcription Kit, so the sequenced TCRB transcripts were expressed ones. Deep immunoSEQ sequencing was performed on naive, central memory and regulatory T cell samples, with an average of around 3.4 million total reads per sample. Sorted cells were lysed in RLT buffer, and RNA was extracted using DNase-treated RNeasy Micro or Mini kits according to cell number. Each cell subset was processed on its own to prevent cross-contamination, while patient and healthy donor samples were processed together. The immunoSEQ multiplex PCR was used to amplify TCRB sequences from cDNA, yielding 87-bp fragments that span the CDR3 region. Amplicons were sequenced on the Illumina HiSeq platform. The published analysis was carried out like this. PCR bias was corrected computationally using synthetic template baselines, and reads within Hamming distance 2 were collapsed, with unmergeable singletons discarded. By aligning reads against IMGT, V, D and J genes, CDR3 length, and insertions or deletions at six rearrangement sites were assigned. Within each subset, clonotype counts were normalized to sorted cell number, after which true diversity and Gini coefficients were computed with the tcR R package. The overlap coefficient, calculated on TCRB nucleotide sequences, was used to measure repertoire sharing. Out-of-frame TCRB sequences from naive cells were analyzed as a proxy for the pre-selection repertoire. Imported from immuneACCESS, the table was reduced by TCRdb to in-frame sequences with V and J called. These copies leave out some clones; in studies compared against another copy, an unresolved V gene accounts for under half, and the cause of the remainder is not known. That table furnishes V, J and clone size, whereas the DNA furnished D and trimming. In all, the sample holds 640,000 or so clones, and roughly 13% of those were seen once. The biggest ten clones account for approximately 0.039% of the sample.

As to this clone: It has no known antigen specificity. Base qualities are not at hand, and no much larger clone is one base apart.

From each donor, a single peripheral blood sample of approximately 0.11 L on average was drawn into heparinised tubes. Using a panel that included CD45RO, CCR7, CD25, CD127, CD95 and CD27, naive, central memory, regulatory and stem cell-like memory CD4+ T cells were sorted on a BD FACSAria II. Every sorted population had a purity above 95%. PBMCs were separated immediately by Lymphoprep density gradient centrifugation and were stained directly, without being cultured. Samples were stained and sorted in pairs, with one healthy donor and one patient per experiment, so that batch effects were minimized.

This TCR derives from a man younger than 35 with type 1 diabetes. Sequenced material: naive CD4+ T cells from blood. The sample's cell subset or site label is to be understood as: true naive CD4+ T cells. This receptor chain uses TRBV23-1 and TRBJ2-5; a weak D assignment points to TRBD1 (6 bases agree). TRBV23-1 is flagged as an ORF with uncertain function. The CDR3 corresponds to CASSQSPTGFQETQYF. The nucleotide sequence reads as follows: TGCGCCAGCAGTCAATCGCCTACAGGGTTTCAAGAGACCCAGTACTTC.